This entry features one TCR beta chain sequence. The CDR3 runs to 18 residues. V lost 0 bases and J lost 3; bases outside the gene matches: 8. CDR1 is MNHEY and CDR2 is SVGAGI in the germline V gene. The data are from a study of blood T cells in healthy people across ages. Looking at the study overall: When template switching was applied, about one barcoded beta molecule was captured per two T cells.

Using a J-beta primer mix together with a sample-barcoded 5' primer, a second PCR was run for roughly 7 to 12 cycles. Carrying 12 random nucleotides, a template-switch adaptor labeled each individual cDNA molecule. TCRdb itself ran the 5' RACE reads through MiXCR, one entry per CDR3 protein. This sample has approximately 730,000 distinct CDR3 sequences, with roughly 43% found just once. Donors each provided 8 to 10 milliliters of peripheral blood. Sequenced input: blood. This receptor was taken from a woman aged 55-70 years in good health. This sequence joins TRBV6-5 and TRBJ2-7; 13 nucleotides match TRBD2. As DNA, the CDR3 is TGTGCCAGCAGTTACTCGAAGACAGGGACTAGCGGGAACTACGAGCAGTACTTC. Its translation is CASSYSKTGTSGNYEQYF.